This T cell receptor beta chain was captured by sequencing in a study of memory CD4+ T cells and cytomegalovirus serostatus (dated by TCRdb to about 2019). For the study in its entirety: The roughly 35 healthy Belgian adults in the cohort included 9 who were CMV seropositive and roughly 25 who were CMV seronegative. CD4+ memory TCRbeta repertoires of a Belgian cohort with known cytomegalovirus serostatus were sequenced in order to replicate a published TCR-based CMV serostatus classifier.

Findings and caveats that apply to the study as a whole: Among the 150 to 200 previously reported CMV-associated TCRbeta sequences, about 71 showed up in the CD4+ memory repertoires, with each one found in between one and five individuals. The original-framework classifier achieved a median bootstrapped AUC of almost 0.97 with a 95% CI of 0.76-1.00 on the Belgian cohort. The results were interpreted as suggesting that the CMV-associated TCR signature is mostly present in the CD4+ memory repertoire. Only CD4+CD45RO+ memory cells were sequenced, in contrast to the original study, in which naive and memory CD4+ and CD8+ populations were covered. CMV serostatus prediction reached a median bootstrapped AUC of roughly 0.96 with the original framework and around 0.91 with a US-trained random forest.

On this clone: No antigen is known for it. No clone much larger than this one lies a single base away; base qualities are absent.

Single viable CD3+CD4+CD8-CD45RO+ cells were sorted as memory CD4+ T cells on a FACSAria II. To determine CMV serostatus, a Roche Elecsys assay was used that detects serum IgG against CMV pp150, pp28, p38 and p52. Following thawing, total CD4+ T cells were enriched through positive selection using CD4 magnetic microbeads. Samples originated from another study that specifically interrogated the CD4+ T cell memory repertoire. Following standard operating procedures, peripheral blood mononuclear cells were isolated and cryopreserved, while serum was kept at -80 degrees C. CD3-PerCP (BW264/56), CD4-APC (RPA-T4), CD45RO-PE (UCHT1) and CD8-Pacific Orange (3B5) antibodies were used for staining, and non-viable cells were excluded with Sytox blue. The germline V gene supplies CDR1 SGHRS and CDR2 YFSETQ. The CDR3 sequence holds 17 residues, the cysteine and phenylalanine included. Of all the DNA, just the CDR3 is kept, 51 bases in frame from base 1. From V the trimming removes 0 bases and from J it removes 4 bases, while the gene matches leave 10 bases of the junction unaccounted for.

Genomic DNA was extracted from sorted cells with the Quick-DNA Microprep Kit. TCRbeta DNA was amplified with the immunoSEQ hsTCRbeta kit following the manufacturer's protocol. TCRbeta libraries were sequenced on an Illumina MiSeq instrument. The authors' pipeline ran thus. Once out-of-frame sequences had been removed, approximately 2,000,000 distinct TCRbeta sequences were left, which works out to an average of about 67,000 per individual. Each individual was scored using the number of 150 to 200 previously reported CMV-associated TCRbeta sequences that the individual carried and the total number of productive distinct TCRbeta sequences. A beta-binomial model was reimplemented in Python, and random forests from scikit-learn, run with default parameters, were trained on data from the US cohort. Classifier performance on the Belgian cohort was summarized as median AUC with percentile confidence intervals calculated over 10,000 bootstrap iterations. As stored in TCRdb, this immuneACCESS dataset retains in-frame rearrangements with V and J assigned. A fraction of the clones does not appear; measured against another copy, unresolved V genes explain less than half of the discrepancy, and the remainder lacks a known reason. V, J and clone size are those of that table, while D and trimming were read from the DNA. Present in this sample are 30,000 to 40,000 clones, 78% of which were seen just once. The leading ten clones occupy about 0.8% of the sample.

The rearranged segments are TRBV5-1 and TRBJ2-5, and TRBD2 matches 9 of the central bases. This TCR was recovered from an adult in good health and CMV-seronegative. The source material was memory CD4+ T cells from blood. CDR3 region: CASSLVSAGGPRETQYF. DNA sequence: TGCGCCAGCAGCTTGGTATCGGCGGGGGGGCCAAGAGAGACCCAGTACTTC.